This T cell receptor (beta chain) was observed in a study of T-cell memory formation after mild COVID-19. For the study at large: The TCR clusters were mostly specific to one donor. Notes on the study in general: Balance between CD4 and CD8 was seen in clones contracting day 15 to 85, and a CD4+ lean was seen in later expanders. The finding that pre-infection memory included some responding clones suggested that cross-reactive memory joined.

Barcoded TCR alpha and TCR beta cDNA libraries with UMIs came from 5'RACE using constant-segment primers. TCRdb fed the 5' RACE reads into MiXCR, producing one record per CDR3 protein. There are around 340,000 distinct CDR3 sequences in the sample; roughly 15% occur only once, and 20% to 25% lies in the top ten. As regards this clonotype: The antigen is unknown.

The material sequenced was PBMCs or a T cell subset sorted from them (not recorded which). The TCR originated in a man between 18 and 29 years old who had mild COVID-19 (a few samples of this study predate the infection). Cell type and time point are not known.

In DNA form, the CDR3 reads TGCGCCAGCAGCCAGGGGCCACCTGGGGTAGCGGGGGGGTACAATGAGCAGTTCTTC. Its translation is CASSQGPPGVAGGYNEQFF. The chain has TRBV4-1 and TRBJ2-1; 11 bases align to TRBD2. V gave up 3 bases and J gave up 4 bases; unmatched junction bases: 14. Germline V lookup: CDR1 MGHRA, CDR2 YSYEKL. This CDR3 contains 19 residues.